In this sample, the clone carrying this TCR beta chain turned up a few times. Antigen specificity is unknown. Trimming pared 3 bases from V and 4 bases from J, leaving 7 bases between. CDR1 is DFQATT and CDR2 is SNEGSKA in the germline V gene (reference sequence). CDR3 size: 12 residues. The source of the sample is a study of T cell responses to AZD1222 COVID-19 vaccine. Study results and caveats: No day 14 peak samples; only post-peak repertoires were characterized.

Sequenced by immunoSEQ multiplex PCR; TCRdb stores in-frame clones only, minus some. The sample lists 110,000 to 150,000 clones, about 92% occurring once. The chain links TRBV20-1 to TRBJ1-5; no firm D call. The TCR was taken from an adult in good health. The sequencing here drew on peripheral blood, taken on day 0 of AZD1222 vaccination. The CDR3 coding sequence is TGCAGTGCTAGTGGTGGTAATCAGCCCCAGCATTTT. It codes for CSASGGNQPQHF.